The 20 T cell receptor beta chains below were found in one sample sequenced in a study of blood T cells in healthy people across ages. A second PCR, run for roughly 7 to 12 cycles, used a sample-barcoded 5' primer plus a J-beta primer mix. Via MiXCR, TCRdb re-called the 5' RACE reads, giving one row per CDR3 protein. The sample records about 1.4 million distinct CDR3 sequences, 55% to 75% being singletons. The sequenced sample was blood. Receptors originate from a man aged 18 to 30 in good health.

CDR3 region: CASSQDRAGGERETQYF. CDR3 nucleotide sequence: TGTGCCAGCAGCCAAGATCGGGCGGGAGGGGAGAGGGAGACCCAGTACTTC. This chain links TRBV4-2 with TRBJ2-5, with 9 nucleotides matching TRBD2. V trimming: 0 bases; J trimming: 5 bases; junction bases outside the gene matches: 10. The CDR3 loop spans 17 amino acids. Germline V CDR1 and CDR2: LGHNA, YNFKEQ.

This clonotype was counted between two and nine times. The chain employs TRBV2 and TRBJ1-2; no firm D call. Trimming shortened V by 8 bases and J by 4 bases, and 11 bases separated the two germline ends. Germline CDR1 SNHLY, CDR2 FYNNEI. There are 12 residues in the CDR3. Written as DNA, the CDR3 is TGTGCCAGCGGGGATTCTGGCTATGGCTACACCTTC. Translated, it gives CASGDSGYGYTF.

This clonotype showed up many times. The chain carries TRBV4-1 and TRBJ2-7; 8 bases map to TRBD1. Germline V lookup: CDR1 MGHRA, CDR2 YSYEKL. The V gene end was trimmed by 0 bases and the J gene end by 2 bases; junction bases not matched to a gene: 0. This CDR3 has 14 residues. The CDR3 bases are TGCGCCAGCAGCCAAGAACAGGGGGCCTACGAGCAGTACTTC. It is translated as CASSQEQGAYEQYF.

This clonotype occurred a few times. The CDR3 reads CSALGLADNEQFF. In nucleotides, the CDR3 is TGCAGTGCTTTGGGACTAGCGGACAATGAGCAGTTCTTC. The chain carries TRBV20-1 and TRBJ2-1; TRBD2 agrees at 11 bases. The CDR3 length is 13 residues. CDR1 and CDR2 from the germline V gene are DFQATT and SNEGSKA (reference sequence). Trimming cost V 5 bases and J 5 bases; bases outside gene matches: 2.

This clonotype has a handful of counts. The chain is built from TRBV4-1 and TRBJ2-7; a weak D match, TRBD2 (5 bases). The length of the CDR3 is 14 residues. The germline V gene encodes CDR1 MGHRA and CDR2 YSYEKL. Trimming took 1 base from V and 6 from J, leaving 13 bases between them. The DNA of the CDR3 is TGCGCCAGCAGCCAAGTAGGGCTAGGAGGCGAGCAGTACTTC. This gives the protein CASSQVGLGGEQYF.

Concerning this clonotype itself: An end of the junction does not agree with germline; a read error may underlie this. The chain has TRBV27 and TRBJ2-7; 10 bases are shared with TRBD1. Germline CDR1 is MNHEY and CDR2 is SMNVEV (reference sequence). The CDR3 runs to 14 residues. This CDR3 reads CASSYGTGDNEQYF. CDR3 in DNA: TGCGCCAGCAGCTACGGGACAGGGGACAACGAGCAGTACTTC.

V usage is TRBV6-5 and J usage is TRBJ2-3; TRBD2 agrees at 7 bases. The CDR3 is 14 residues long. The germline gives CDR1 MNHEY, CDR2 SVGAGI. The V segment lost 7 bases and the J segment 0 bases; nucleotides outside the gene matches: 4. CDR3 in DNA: TGTGCCAGCACCCCTAGCGGTAGCACAGATACGCAGTATTTT. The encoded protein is CASTPSGSTDTQYF.

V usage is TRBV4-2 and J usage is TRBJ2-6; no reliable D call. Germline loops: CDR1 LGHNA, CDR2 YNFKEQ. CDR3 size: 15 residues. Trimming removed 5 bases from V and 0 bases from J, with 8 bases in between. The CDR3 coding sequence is TGTGCCAGCAGCAGATGGACCTCTGGGGCCAACGTCCTGACTTTC. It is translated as CASSRWTSGANVLTF.

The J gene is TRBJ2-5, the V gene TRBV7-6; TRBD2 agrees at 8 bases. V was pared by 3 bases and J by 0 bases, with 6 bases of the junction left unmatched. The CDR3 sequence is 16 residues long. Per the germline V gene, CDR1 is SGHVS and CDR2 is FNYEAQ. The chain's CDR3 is CASSFEAGVNQETQYF. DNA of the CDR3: TGTGCCAGCAGCTTTGAAGCGGGGGTGAACCAAGAGACCCAGTACTTC.

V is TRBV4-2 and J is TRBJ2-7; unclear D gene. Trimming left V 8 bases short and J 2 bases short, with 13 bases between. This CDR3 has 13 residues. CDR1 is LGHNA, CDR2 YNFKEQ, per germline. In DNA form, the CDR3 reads TGTGCCAGCCGACCGGAAAATACCTACGAGCAGTACTTC. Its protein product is CASRPENTYEQYF.

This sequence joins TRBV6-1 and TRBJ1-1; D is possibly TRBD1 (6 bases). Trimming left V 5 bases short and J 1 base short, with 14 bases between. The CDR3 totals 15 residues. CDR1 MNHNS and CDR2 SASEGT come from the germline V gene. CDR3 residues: CASSPQGRSNTEAFF. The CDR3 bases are TGTGCCAGCAGTCCGCAGGGGAGATCGAACACTGAAGCTTTCTTT.

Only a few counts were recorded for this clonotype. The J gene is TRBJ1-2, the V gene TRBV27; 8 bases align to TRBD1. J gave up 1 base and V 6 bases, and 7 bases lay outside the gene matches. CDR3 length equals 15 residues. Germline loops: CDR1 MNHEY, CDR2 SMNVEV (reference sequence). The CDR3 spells CASRPRQGRNYGYTF. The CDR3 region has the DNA TGTGCCAGCAGACCCAGACAGGGGCGTAACTATGGCTACACCTTC.

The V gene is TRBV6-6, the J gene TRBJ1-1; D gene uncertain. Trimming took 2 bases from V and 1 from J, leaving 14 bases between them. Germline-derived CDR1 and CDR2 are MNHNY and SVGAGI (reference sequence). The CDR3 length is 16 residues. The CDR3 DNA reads TGTGCCAGCAGTTACGCGGCAGCCGAAGGGAACACTGAAGCTTTCTTT. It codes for CASSYAAAEGNTEAFF.

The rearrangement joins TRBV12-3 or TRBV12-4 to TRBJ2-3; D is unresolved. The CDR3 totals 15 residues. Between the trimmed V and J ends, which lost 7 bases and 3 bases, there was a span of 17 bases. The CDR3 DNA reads TGTGCCAGCAATCCCTCCTTATATGGGACAGATACGCAGTATTTT. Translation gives CASNPSLYGTDTQYF.

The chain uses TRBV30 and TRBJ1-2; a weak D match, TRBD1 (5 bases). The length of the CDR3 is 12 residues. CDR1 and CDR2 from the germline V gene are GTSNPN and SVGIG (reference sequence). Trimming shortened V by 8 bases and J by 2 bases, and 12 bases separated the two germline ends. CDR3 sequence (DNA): TGTGCCGGACAAACAGCCAACTATGGCTACACCTTC. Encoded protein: CAGQTANYGYTF.

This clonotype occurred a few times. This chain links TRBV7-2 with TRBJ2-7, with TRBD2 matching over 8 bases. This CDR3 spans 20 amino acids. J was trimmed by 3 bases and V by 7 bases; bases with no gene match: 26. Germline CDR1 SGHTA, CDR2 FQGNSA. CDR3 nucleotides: TGTGCCAGCAACCCTTATATACCGGGACTAGTGATGGCTGGTAGCTACGAGCAGTACTTC. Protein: CASNPYIPGLVMAGSYEQYF.

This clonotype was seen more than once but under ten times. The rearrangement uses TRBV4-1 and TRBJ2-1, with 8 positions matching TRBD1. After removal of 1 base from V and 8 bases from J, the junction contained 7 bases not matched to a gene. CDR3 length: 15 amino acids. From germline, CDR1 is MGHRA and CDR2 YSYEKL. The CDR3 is CASSQVTGGPDEQFF. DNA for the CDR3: TGCGCCAGCAGCCAAGTAACAGGGGGGCCGGATGAGCAGTTCTTC.

In DNA, the CDR3 is TGCGCCAGCAGCCAAGAGCGGGACAGCTATTCACCCCTCCACTTT. It codes for CASSQERDSYSPLHF. The chain carries TRBV4-1 and TRBJ1-6, with TRBD1 matching over 7 bases. The junction had 4 bases not matched to a gene; V was cut back by 0 bases and J by 8 bases. Per the germline V gene, CDR1 is MGHRA and CDR2 is YSYEKL. This CDR3 is built from 15 residues.

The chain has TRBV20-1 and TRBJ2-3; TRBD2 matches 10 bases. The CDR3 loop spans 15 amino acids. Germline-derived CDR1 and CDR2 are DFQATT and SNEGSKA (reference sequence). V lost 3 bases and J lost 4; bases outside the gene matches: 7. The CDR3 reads CSASSSGRPPDTQYF. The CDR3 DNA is TGCAGTGCTAGTAGTAGCGGGAGGCCCCCAGATACGCAGTATTTT.

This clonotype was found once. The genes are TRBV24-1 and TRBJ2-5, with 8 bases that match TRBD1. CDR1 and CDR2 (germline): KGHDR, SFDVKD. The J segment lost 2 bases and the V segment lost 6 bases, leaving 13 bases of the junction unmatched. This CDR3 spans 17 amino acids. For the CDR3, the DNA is TGTGCCACCAGTCTGGGAGGTGGACAGGGCAGACAAGAGACCCAGTACTTC. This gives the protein CATSLGGGQGRQETQYF.